This TCR beta chain emerged from a study of early stage breast cancer tumors. Study overall: The ER+/PR+/HER2- tumors included fewer than ten ductal and a handful of lobular carcinomas. Average read coverage per sample was roughly 9.3-fold. Study-level points and caveats: Tumors had roughly 2.6-fold higher T cell density than normal breast. Comparing each tissue with blood distinguished tumor from normal in most of the 16 patients.

V trimming: 4 bases; J trimming: 5 bases; junction bases outside the gene matches: 7. The CDR3 extends over 15 amino acids. CDR1 SGHTA and CDR2 FQGNSA come from the germline V gene. This table comes from immunoSEQ multiplex PCR, and its TCRdb copy is limited to in-frame clones, with some not included. The profile shows 25,000 to 30,000 clones, around 53% of them singletons. This clone was seen more than once but under ten times. Its specificity is unknown. This specimen includes other DNA sequences encoding the same CDR3. Sequenced sample: breast tumor tissue. The chain joins TRBV7-2 to TRBJ2-1; 8 positions agree with TRBD2. This receptor was taken from a person aged 45 to 60 with breast cancer. CDR3 residues: CASSSQREPHNEQFF. The CDR3 DNA sequence: TGTGCCAGCAGCTCACAGCGGGAGCCGCACAATGAGCAGTTCTTC. Full variable domain (outside the CDR3, taken from reference TRBV7-2 and TRBJ2-1): GAGVSQSPSNKVTEKGKDVELRCDPISGHTALYWYRQSLGQGLEFLIYFQGNSAPDKSGLPSDRFSAERTGGSVSTLTIQRTQQEDSAVYLCASSSQREPHNEQFFGPGTRLTVL.